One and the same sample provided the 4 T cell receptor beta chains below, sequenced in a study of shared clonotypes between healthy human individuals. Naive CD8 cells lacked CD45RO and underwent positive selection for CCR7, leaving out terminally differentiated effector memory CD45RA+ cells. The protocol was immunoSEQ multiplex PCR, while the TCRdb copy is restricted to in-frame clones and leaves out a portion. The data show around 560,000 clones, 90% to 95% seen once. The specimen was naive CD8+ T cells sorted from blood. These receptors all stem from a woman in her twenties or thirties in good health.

Here the CDR3 reads CASGPGTSDNEQFF. DNA of the CDR3: TGTGCCAGCGGCCCCGGGACTAGCGACAATGAGCAGTTCTTC. The V and J genes are TRBV27 and TRBJ2-1, with 10 bases identical to TRBD2. The CDR3 consists of 14 residues. CDR1 is MNHEY and CDR2 is SMNVEV in the germline V gene (reference sequence). J lost 5 bases, V lost 8 bases, and 6 bases had no gene match.

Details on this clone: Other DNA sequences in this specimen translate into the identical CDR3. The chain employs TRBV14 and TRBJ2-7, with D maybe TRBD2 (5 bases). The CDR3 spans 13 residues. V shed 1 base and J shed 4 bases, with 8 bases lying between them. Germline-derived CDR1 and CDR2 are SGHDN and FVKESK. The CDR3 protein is CASSQGTGYEQYF. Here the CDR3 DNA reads TGTGCCAGCAGCCAAGGAACGGGGTACGAGCAGTACTTC.

DNA of the CDR3: TGTGCCAGCAGACCCGGGACAGGGGCCTATGGCTACACCTTC. This gives the protein CASRPGTGAYGYTF. The chain joins TRBV5-6 to TRBJ1-2, with 10 bases fitting TRBD1. The germline V gene encodes CDR1 SGHDT and CDR2 YYEEEE. V lost 5 bases to trimming and J lost 4 bases; unmatched junction nucleotides: 5. This CDR3 region has 14 residues. The entire variable domain, with the rest obtained from reference TRBV5-6 and TRBJ1-2, is as follows: DAGVTQSPTHLIKTRGQQVTLRCSPKSGHDTVSWYQQALGQGPQFIFQYYEEEERQRGNFPDRFSGHQFPNYSSELNVNALLLGDSALYLCASRPGTGAYGYTFGSGTRLTVV.

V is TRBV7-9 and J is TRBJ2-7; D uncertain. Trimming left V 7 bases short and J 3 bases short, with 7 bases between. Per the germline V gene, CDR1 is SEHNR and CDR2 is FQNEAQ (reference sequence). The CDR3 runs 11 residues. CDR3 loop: CASMSLYEQYF. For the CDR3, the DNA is TGTGCCAGCATGTCTCTCTACGAGCAGTACTTC. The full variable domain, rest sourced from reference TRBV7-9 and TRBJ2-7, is DTGVSQNPRHKITKRGQNVTFRCDPISEHNRLYWYRQTLGQGPEFLTYFQNEAQLEKSRLLSDRFSAERPKGSFSTLEIQRTEQGDSAMYLCASMSLYEQYFGPGTRLTVT.